The clone carrying this T cell receptor (beta chain) was counted a few times. Its matching antigen is unknown. On the basis of clinical symptoms, serum thyroxine and TRAb, thyroid ultrasound and orbital computed tomography, diagnoses were made. Amplified TCR beta CDR3 regions derived from RNA transcripts. TCR CDR3 regions were first amplified by RT-PCR with HTBI primers. MiXCR, applied by TCRdb to the multiplex PCR reads, yields one record per CDR3 protein. The sample lists about 500,000 distinct CDR3 sequences, roughly 16% seen once, with roughly 29% in the top ten. This record belongs to a study of T cells in Graves' hyperthyroidism and ophthalmopathy. Study information: The blood sample was taken at first diagnosis, before treatment began. Study outcomes and limitations: Ophthalmopathy and stable hyperthyroidism were told apart by a 13 V-J model.

The receptor's source is a woman aged 25 to 39 with Graves' ophthalmopathy. The sequencing input was blood.

DNA for the CDR3: TGCAGCGTTGTTAAGGGGGATTCCTACGAGCAGTACTTC. It encodes CSVVKGDSYEQYF. The gene calls are TRBV29-1 and TRBJ2-7; D is possibly TRBD1 (6 bases). The CDR3 totals 13 residues. Trimming removed 4 bases at V and 1 base at J, with 11 bases between. CDR1 is SQVTM, CDR2 ANQGSEA, per germline.